Below, 20 T cell receptor beta chains from the same sample are listed, as sequenced in a study of blood T cell repertoires in COVID-19. TCRdb's copy holds only in-frame clones and misses some; the assay was immunoSEQ multiplex PCR. The sample has about 260,000 clones; approximately 88% are singletons. Sequenced input: peripheral blood. These receptors were obtained from a woman between 65 and 79 years old with COVID-19, enrolled during active disease.

The chain recombines TRBV9 with TRBJ2-1, with unresolved D. The CDR3 extends over 11 amino acids. Germline CDR1 is SGDLS and CDR2 is YYNGEE. V gave up 0 bases and J gave up 10 bases, with 5 bases separating them. The CDR3 reads CASSVEREQFF. The CDR3 bases are TGTGCCAGCAGCGTAGAGAGGGAGCAGTTCTTC.

The V call is TRBV19, the J call TRBJ2-2, with a tentative D call TRBD2 (5 bases). V was shortened by 10 bases and J by 0 bases, with 15 bases between the two germline ends. Germline CDR1 reads LNHDA; CDR2 reads SQIVND (reference sequence). The CDR3 length is 15 residues. Here the CDR3 reads CATMVTEANTGELFF. CDR3 DNA: TGTGCCACCATGGTGACGGAGGCGAACACCGGGGAGCTGTTTTTT.

The V call is TRBV4-1, the J call TRBJ1-1; the D gene is possibly TRBD1 (6 bases). The CDR3 is 14 amino acids. Germline assignment: CDR1 MGHRA and CDR2 YSYEKL. V lost 6 bases, J lost 1 base, and 12 bases lay in between. In DNA form, the CDR3 reads TGCGCCAGCAGAGGACAGCTCAAGAACACTGAAGCTTTCTTT. This codes for CASRGQLKNTEAFF.

This clone was seen a single time. The chain employs TRBV6-5 and TRBJ1-4; D call uncertain. The CDR3 loop spans 13 amino acids. Looked up from germline, CDR1 is MNHEY and CDR2 is SVGAGI. V was pared by 7 bases and J by 0 bases, with 6 bases between. This CDR3 reads CASTRATNEKLFF. CDR3 DNA: TGTGCCAGCACCCGGGCAACTAATGAAAAACTGTTTTTT.

The gene calls are TRBV10-3 and TRBJ1-2; 8 bases are a match to TRBD1. This CDR3 is built from 15 residues. Germline-derived CDR1 and CDR2 are ENHRY and SYGVKD. The V segment lost 3 bases and the J segment 3 bases; nucleotides outside the gene matches: 6. The CDR3 DNA reads TGTGCCATCAGTGACTCGAGACAGGGGTACTATGGCTACACCTTC. Translating it yields CAISDSRQGYYGYTF.

This chain links TRBV11-3 with TRBJ2-3; 10 bases match TRBD2. CDR1 SGHNT and CDR2 YENEEA come from the germline V gene. The V and J ends lost 5 bases and 2 bases, in that order; junction bases with no gene match: 7. This CDR3 contains 16 residues. In nucleotides, the CDR3 is TGTGCCAGCAGCGTTGGGACTAGCGAGGACACAGATACGCAGTATTTT. Residues: CASSVGTSEDTDTQYF.

The V call is TRBV5-4, the J call TRBJ2-6; D is ambiguous. The germline V gene has CDR1 SGHNT and CDR2 YYREEE (reference sequence). The CDR3 is 17 amino acids. V was cut by 4 bases and J by 0 bases, with 14 bases left in between. The DNA of the CDR3 is TGTGCCAGCAGCCCCTCGGGTCTCCGCTCTGGGGCCAACGTCCTGACTTTC. Protein: CASSPSGLRSGANVLTF.

The chain's CDR3 is CASSPWTANSYEQYF. In nucleotides, the CDR3 is TGTGCCAGCAGCCCGTGGACTGCCAACTCCTACGAGCAGTACTTC. The chain recombines TRBV28 with TRBJ2-7; weak D call: TRBD2 (5 bases). There are 15 residues in the CDR3. Germline V gene lookup returns CDR1 MDHEN and CDR2 SYDVKM. V was trimmed by 6 bases and J by 0 bases, leaving 15 bases between them. The whole variable domain, filled in from reference TRBV28 and TRBJ2-7, reads DVKVTQSSRYLVKRTGEKVFLECVQDMDHENMFWYRQDPGLGLRLIYFSYDVKMKEKGDIPEGYSVSREKKERFSLILESASTNQTSMYLCASSPWTANSYEQYFGPGTRLTVT.

The chain recombines TRBV5-1 with TRBJ2-1; 8 bases fit TRBD1. Germline CDR1 SGHRS, CDR2 YFSETQ. The CDR3 covers 15 residues. Germline trimming cut 7 bases from V and 5 bases from J; bases unmatched to any gene: 11. DNA for the CDR3: TGCGCCAGCGGACAGGGATTGGTGAACGACAATGAGCAGTTCTTC. Protein sequence: CASGQGLVNDNEQFF. Full variable domain (remainder filled in from reference TRBV5-1 and TRBJ2-1): KAGVTQTPRYLIKTRGQQVTLSCSPISGHRSVSWYQQTPGQGLQFLFEYFSETQRNKGNFPGRFSGRQFSNSRSEMNVSTLELGDSALYLCASGQGLVNDNEQFFGPGTRLTVL.

The CDR3 DNA sequence: TGTGCCAGCAGTCAAATCGAGCAGTACTTC. This encodes CASSQIEQYF. The chain employs TRBV2 and TRBJ2-7; D unresolved. CDR1 SNHLY and CDR2 FYNNEI come from the germline V gene. This CDR3 has 10 residues. The germline V and J ends were trimmed by 5 bases and 6 bases, with 5 bases remaining between them.

This chain uses TRBV14 with TRBJ1-1; 8 bases fit TRBD1. Per the germline V gene, CDR1 is SGHDN and CDR2 is FVKESK. Trimming at V came to 4 bases and at J to 5 bases, leaving 9 bases not matched to a gene. This CDR3 is built from 15 residues. The CDR3 sequence is CASSPTGGWGTEAFF. CDR3 nucleotides: TGTGCCAGCAGCCCAACAGGGGGTTGGGGGACTGAAGCTTTCTTT.

The gene calls are TRBV3-1 (or the pseudogene TRBV3-2) and TRBJ2-7; 9 positions match TRBD1. V gave up 7 bases and J gave up 4 bases; unmatched junction bases: 5. This CDR3 comprises 13 residues. Germline values: CDR1 LGHDT, CDR2 YNNKEL (reference sequence). The CDR3 nucleotides read TGTGCCAGCAAGGGGACAGGGAGTTACGAGCAGTACTTC. Residues: CASKGTGSYEQYF.

This clone appeared a few times. The chain employs TRBV4-3 and TRBJ1-4; TRBD1 aligns across 7 bases. Germline loops: CDR1 LGHNA, CDR2 YSLEER. J gave up 4 bases and V 2 bases, and 7 bases lay outside the gene matches. This CDR3 contains 16 residues. The CDR3 is CASSQSTGAFNEKLFF. The CDR3 bases are TGCGCCAGCAGCCAATCAACAGGGGCCTTTAATGAAAAACTGTTTTTT.

The rearrangement joins TRBV2 to TRBJ2-7; TRBD2 matches at 9 bases. V was clipped by 8 bases and J by 6 bases; unmatched bases: 8. The CDR3 contains 13 residues. The germline CDR1 and CDR2 sequences are SNHLY and FYNNEI. CDR3 protein: CASSGAGGSEQYF. The CDR3 DNA is TGTGCCAGCTCGGGAGCGGGAGGTTCCGAGCAGTACTTC.

This clone was observed a few times. The chain recombines TRBV18 with TRBJ2-7, with TRBD2 as a possible D gene (7 bases). The CDR3 runs 16 residues. V was trimmed by 0 bases and J by 2 bases, leaving 14 bases between them. The V gene's germline CDR1 is KGHSH and CDR2 LQKENI. This CDR3 is CASSPPFGGRPYEQYF. For the CDR3, the DNA is TGTGCCAGCTCACCACCCTTCGGGGGGCGGCCCTACGAGCAGTACTTC.

This chain links TRBV5-4 with TRBJ2-3; 11 bases agree with TRBD2. Germline assignment: CDR1 SGHNT and CDR2 YYREEE (reference sequence). The length of the CDR3 is 16 residues. V lost 1 base to trimming and J lost 2 bases; unmatched junction nucleotides: 3. In nucleotides, the CDR3 is TGTGCCAGCAGCTTGTTAGCGGGAGGGCCCACAGATACGCAGTATTTT. Its protein is CASSLLAGGPTDTQYF.

J is TRBJ1-2 and V is TRBV6-5, with D tentatively TRBD1 (6 bases). The CDR3 has 15 amino acids. Germline V gene sequence: CDR1 MNHEY, CDR2 SVGAGI. Trimming pared 0 bases from V and 4 bases from J, leaving 12 bases between. CDR3 residues: CASSYSRRGGYGYTF. The DNA for the CDR3 is TGTGCCAGCAGTTACTCGAGAAGGGGGGGCTATGGCTACACCTTC.

The chain has TRBV7-2 and TRBJ2-7; D might be TRBD1 (6 bases). The CDR3 sequence is 17 residues long. Germline V CDR1 and CDR2: SGHTA, FQGNSA. The germline V and J ends were trimmed by 2 bases and 1 base, with 18 bases remaining between them. The CDR3, as DNA: TGTGCCAGCAGCTTAAGGGCCTCCAGGCAGGGGTCCTACGAGCAGTACTTC. This codes for CASSLRASRQGSYEQYF.

There are a few counts of this clone. The chain recombines TRBV19 with TRBJ1-5, with D hard to call. The CDR3 is 15 residues long. Trimming stripped 4 bases from V and 0 bases from J, with 10 bases between. From germline, CDR1 is LNHDA and CDR2 SQIVND (reference sequence). The chain's CDR3 is CASSKSGISNQPQHF. The DNA for the CDR3 is TGTGCCAGTAGTAAGTCAGGTATTAGCAATCAGCCCCAGCATTTT. Supplemented by reference TRBV19 and TRBJ1-5, the full variable domain reads DGGITQSPKYLFRKEGQNVTLSCEQNLNHDAMYWYRQDPGQGLRLIYYSQIVNDFQKGDIAEGYSVSREKKESFPLTVTSAQKNPTAFYLCASSKSGISNQPQHFGDGTRLSIL.

The chain is built from TRBV4-2 and TRBJ2-3, with TRBD1 as a possible D gene (7 bases). Trimming pared 4 bases from V and 2 bases from J, leaving 16 bases between. There are 16 residues in the CDR3. Germline assignment: CDR1 LGHNA and CDR2 YNFKEQ. The CDR3 is CASSRSAGGITDTQYF. The DNA for the CDR3 is TGTGCCAGCAGCCGGTCGGCAGGGGGGATCACAGATACGCAGTATTTT.